The 29 T cell receptor beta chains below were found in one sample sequenced in a study of identical twins (TCRdb year 2016). Receptor libraries were prepared by 5' RACE. The listed sequencing device is Illumina HiSeq 2000. TCRdb took the public reads, trimmed them with fastp at Q25, ran MiXCR for clone calling and kept in-frame beta chains. CDR3 protein sequences are deduplicated, and each keeps its most common genes and DNA. Within this sample are 17,000 or so distinct CDR3 sequences, with 55% to 75% of them counted one time only. The ten largest clones add up to over 4.5% of the sample. Sequencing was performed on memory (CD45RO+) T cells sorted from blood. The cell subset or site label, as the study defines it: CD45RO+ enriched T cells. Every receptor here comes from a woman aged 18-29 years in good health. This table probably holds off-target reads from a library built for another chain.

This clonotype was seen just once. The chain carries TRBV15 and TRBJ2-5, with no clear D. CDR3 size: 14 residues. The germline V gene encodes CDR1 LNHNV and CDR2 YYDKDF (reference sequence). Trimming shortened V by 6 bases and J by 5 bases, and 16 bases separated the two germline ends. CDR3 residues: CATRNEMGWETQYF. The CDR3 bases are TGTGCCACCAGAAACGAAATGGGATGGGAGACCCAGTACTTC.

The chain employs TRBV6-2 or TRBV6-3 and TRBJ2-1, with D possibly being TRBD1 (5 bases). The V end was cut by 6 bases, the J end by 8 bases, with 14 bases between. This CDR3 region has 13 residues. Per germline, CDR1 MNHEY and CDR2 SVGEGT. CDR3 loop: CASSLGEWHEQFF. For the CDR3, the DNA is TGTGCCAGCAGCCTAGGGGAATGGCATGAGCAGTTCTTC.

The chain links TRBV7-6 to TRBJ2-3, with a weak D call TRBD2 (5 bases). V gave up 3 bases and J gave up 6 bases, with 13 bases separating them. Germline CDR1 is SGHVS and CDR2 is FNYEAQ. This CDR3 comprises 14 residues. The CDR3 loop is CASSLGSWRDTQYF. The CDR3 nucleotides are TGTGCCAGCAGCTTGGGCAGCTGGAGGGATACGCAGTATTTT.

This chain joins TRBV5-4 and TRBJ2-1; 8 bases agree with TRBD2. The CDR3 sequence is 16 residues long. The trim removed 6 bases at V and 1 base at J, leaving 9 bases unmatched. Germline CDR1 is SGHNT and CDR2 is YYREEE (reference sequence). Written as DNA, the CDR3 is TGTGCCAGCAATAATCGGGGGGGAGGGTCCTACAATGAGCAGTTCTTC. It encodes CASNNRGGGSYNEQFF.

The sample holds a few counts of this clonotype. The V gene is TRBV6-1, the J gene TRBJ2-2, with D perhaps matching TRBD2 (6 bases). Germline CDR1 MNHNS, CDR2 SASEGT. The CDR3 is made up of 15 amino acids. V was cut by 7 bases and J by 5 bases, with 17 bases left in between. The CDR3 protein is CASTSDYFRTGELFF. CDR3 nucleotide sequence: TGTGCCAGCACTTCGGACTACTTTAGGACCGGGGAGCTGTTTTTT.

This clonotype showed up just a few times. The genes are TRBV12-2 and TRBJ2-3; TRBD1 is the table's D call and was not checked against the DNA. TRBV12-2 has pseudogene status. This CDR3 contains 17 residues. CDR3 coding DNA: TGTGCAAGTCGCTCCCTCGTCCGGCGGGCCTGCACAGATACGCAGTATTTT. Its translation: CASRSLVRRACTDTQYF.

This chain connects TRBV6-5 to TRBJ2-1, with D perhaps matching TRBD2 (7 bases). CDR3 length: 15 residues. Germline loops: CDR1 MNHEY, CDR2 SVGAGI. The ends were cut back, 5 bases at V and 6 bases at J, with 17 bases in the middle. The CDR3 DNA sequence: TGTGCCAGCAGTAACCTAGGGGGAGGGGGCAATGAGCAGTTCTTC. As protein: CASSNLGGGGNEQFF.

This clonotype was observed a handful of times. The CDR3 bases are TGTGCCAGCAGCCCCTGGACAGGGAGGACTGAAGCTTTCTTT. Translating gives CASSPWTGRTEAFF. The chain carries TRBV7-8 and TRBJ1-1; TRBD1 matches 8 bases. V lost 5 bases and J lost 5; bases outside the gene matches: 7. This CDR3 is 14 amino acids long. Germline V gene data show CDR1 as SGHVS and CDR2 as FQNEAQ.

The V and J genes are TRBV20-1 and TRBJ2-5; 7 nucleotides agree with TRBD2. The CDR3 is 14 residues long. The V segment lost 1 base and the J segment 7 bases; nucleotides outside the gene matches: 9. CDR1 is DFQATT and CDR2 is SNEGSKA in the germline V gene (reference sequence). The CDR3 loop is CSARAMDGGGTQYF. The DNA of the CDR3 is TGCAGTGCTAGAGCTATGGACGGCGGGGGGACCCAGTACTTC.

This chain joins TRBV29-1 and TRBJ2-5; 11 positions agree with TRBD1. This CDR3 contains 14 residues. The germline CDR1 and CDR2 sequences are SQVTM and ANQGSEA. Trimming cost V 3 bases and J 5 bases; bases outside gene matches: 5. CDR3 amino acids: CSVEGQGVWETQYF. DNA for the CDR3: TGCAGCGTTGAGGGACAGGGGGTTTGGGAGACCCAGTACTTC. Together with reference TRBV29-1 and TRBJ2-5, the CDR3 gives the full variable domain: SAVISQKPSRDICQRGTSLTIQCQVDSQVTMMFWYRQQPGQSLTLIATANQGSEATYESGFVIDKFPISRPNLTFSTLTVSNMSPEDSSIYLCSVEGQGVWETQYFGPGTRLLVL.

This rearrangement joins TRBV3-1 to TRBJ2-3; TRBD2 might be the D (6 bases). Per germline, CDR1 LGHDT and CDR2 YNNKEL (reference sequence). The CDR3 is 15 amino acids. Trimming shortened V by 0 bases and J by 7 bases, and 14 bases separated the two germline ends. The CDR3 sequence is CASSQDWAGRYTQYF. For the CDR3, the DNA is TGTGCCAGCAGCCAAGACTGGGCGGGAAGGTATACGCAGTATTTT.

The chain joins TRBV7-3 to TRBJ2-2, with D maybe TRBD1 (6 bases). Per germline, CDR1 SGHTA and CDR2 FQGTGA. The length of the CDR3 is 20 residues. Trimming cost V 3 bases and J 0 bases, with 23 bases left between them. The CDR3 reads CASSLRPTGHTNSNTGELFF. The DNA of the CDR3 is TGTGCCAGCAGCTTGCGGCCGACAGGACACACAAATTCGAACACCGGGGAGCTGTTTTTT.

With respect to this clonotype: One junction end disagrees with the germline gene, perhaps due to a read error. This CDR3 is CASSYSRGYGDRVF. CDR3 in DNA: TGTGCCAGCAGTTACTCCCGGGGCTACGGTGATCGTGTGTTC. The chain is built from TRBV6-2 or TRBV6-3 and TRBJ2-1; D may correspond to TRBD1 or TRBD2 (5 bases each). Germline CDR1 MNHEY, CDR2 SVGEGT. The CDR3 length is 14 residues.

The chain combines TRBV3-1 with TRBJ2-1; 12 bases line up with TRBD2. With 5 bases clipped from V and 5 bases from J, the junction kept 1 base outside the gene matches. Germline V gene sequence: CDR1 LGHDT, CDR2 YNNKEL (reference sequence). This CDR3 is 14 amino acids long. The chain's CDR3 is CASSWTSGDNEQFF. The CDR3 coding sequence is TGTGCCAGCAGCTGGACTAGCGGGGACAATGAGCAGTTCTTC.

This clonotype was counted only a few times. The chain joins TRBV19 to TRBJ2-7; TRBD2 matches at 7 bases. V shed 4 bases, J shed 3 bases, and the junction held 3 bases outside the gene matches. The CDR3 runs to 13 residues. Germline lookup yields CDR1 LNHDA and CDR2 SQIVND (reference sequence). This CDR3 is CASSRTSDYEQYF. CDR3 nucleotides: TGTGCCAGTAGTAGGACTAGTGACTACGAGCAGTACTTC. The full variable domain, in which reference TRBV19 and TRBJ2-7 provide the parts outside the CDR3, is DGGITQSPKYLFRKEGQNVTLSCEQNLNHDAMYWYRQDPGQGLRLIYYSQIVNDFQKGDIAEGYSVSREKKESFPLTVTSAQKNPTAFYLCASSRTSDYEQYFGPGTRLTVT.

The chain joins TRBV27 to TRBJ1-1; no definite D call. The CDR3 is made up of 14 amino acids. The germline V and J ends were trimmed by 6 bases and 6 bases, with 17 bases remaining between them. CDR1 is MNHEY and CDR2 is SMNVEV in the germline V gene (reference sequence). CDR3 protein: CASSRTLLSAEAFF. The CDR3 nucleotides read TGTGCCAGCAGCCGGACCTTATTGAGTGCTGAAGCTTTCTTT.

J is TRBJ1-1 and V is TRBV29-1; 7 bases align to TRBD1. Trimming at V came to 7 bases and at J to 1 base, leaving 6 bases not matched to a gene. Looked up from germline, CDR1 is SQVTM and CDR2 is ANQGSEA. The CDR3 is 13 amino acids. CDR3 sequence (DNA): TGCAGCGCCGACAGGGAGAAGAACACTGAAGCTTTCTTT. As protein: CSADREKNTEAFF.

The J gene is TRBJ2-6, the V gene TRBV7-2; D gene ambiguous. CDR1 and CDR2 from the germline V gene are SGHTA and FQGNSA. V dropped 4 bases and J dropped 3 bases, with 13 bases sitting between them. The CDR3 sequence is 16 residues long. The CDR3 sequence: CASSSHRFDGANVLTF. CDR3 DNA: TGTGCCAGCAGCTCTCATAGGTTTGATGGGGCCAACGTCCTGACTTTC.

The V and J genes are TRBV13 and TRBJ2-5; D may be TRBD1 (6 bases). The CDR3 extends over 15 amino acids. V was shortened by 7 bases and J by 4 bases, with 19 bases between the two germline ends. CDR1 and CDR2 (germline): PRHDT, FYEKMQ (reference sequence). CDR3 sequence: CASTGRATGLETQYF. The CDR3 DNA follows: TGTGCCAGCACCGGAAGAGCCACAGGGTTAGAGACCCAGTACTTC.

The chain carries TRBV6-1 and TRBJ2-2; D perhaps matches TRBD1 (8 bases). Germline CDR1 and CDR2: MNHNS and SASEGT. The CDR3 totals 16 residues. The ends were cut back, 8 bases at V and 1 base at J, with 17 bases in the middle. CDR3 sequence: CASGRSGTGNTGELFF. DNA of the CDR3: TGTGCCAGCGGGAGAAGCGGGACAGGGAACACCGGGGAGCTGTTTTTT.

V gene TRBV29-1 combines with J gene TRBJ2-5; 9 bases align to TRBD1. The germline V gene encodes CDR1 SQVTM and CDR2 ANQGSEA. The CDR3 is 13 amino acids. The ends lost 6 bases at V and 4 bases at J; junction bases unmatched: 6. The CDR3 DNA reads TGCAGCGTCGACAGGGGGATGAGAGAGACCCAGTACTTC. The encoded protein is CSVDRGMRETQYF.

This clonotype occurred a few times. The genes are TRBV6-1 and TRBJ2-3; D is tentatively TRBD1 or TRBD2 (5 bases each). V lost 8 bases, J lost 2 bases, and 14 bases lay in between. Germline V gene data show CDR1 as MNHNS and CDR2 as SASEGT. This CDR3 region has 14 residues. CDR3 DNA: TGTGCCAGCCCCCGGGACCCGGACACAGATACGCAGTATTTT. This sequence encodes CASPRDPDTDTQYF.

This clonotype was seen only a few times. The rearrangement uses TRBV5-1 and TRBJ2-1; possibly TRBD1 for D (6 bases). Trimming removed 0 bases at V and 1 base at J, with 11 bases between. Germline V lookup: CDR1 SGHRS, CDR2 YFSETQ. This CDR3 is built from 16 residues. CDR3 in DNA: TGCGCCAGCAGCTTGGACAGGGTAGGGTCCTACAATGAGCAGTTCTTC. Encoded protein: CASSLDRVGSYNEQFF.

The V gene is TRBV20-1, the J gene TRBJ2-5; the D gene is possibly TRBD1 (6 bases). Looked up from germline, CDR1 is DFQATT and CDR2 is SNEGSKA (reference sequence). The length of the CDR3 is 14 residues. V was cut by 0 bases and J by 7 bases, with 15 bases left in between. The CDR3 DNA reads TGCAGTGCTAGAGATGGAACAGGGATCTGGACCCAGTACTTC. It is translated as CSARDGTGIWTQYF.

The chain recombines TRBV2 with TRBJ2-3; possibly TRBD2 for D (6 bases). CDR3 length: 14 residues. Germline V gene sequence: CDR1 SNHLY, CDR2 FYNNEI. V was pared by 7 bases and J by 4 bases, with 15 bases between. This CDR3 reads CASKELTGADTQYF. DNA of the CDR3: TGTGCCAGCAAAGAGTTAACGGGGGCAGATACGCAGTATTTT.

This clonotype is medium-sized (0.01 to 0.1%) by share. The chain carries TRBV28 and TRBJ1-5, with D possibly matching TRBD1 (5 bases). This CDR3 spans 15 amino acids. From germline, CDR1 is MDHEN and CDR2 SYDVKM. V dropped 3 bases and J dropped 3 bases, with 12 bases sitting between them. The CDR3 reads CASSFGRDPNQPQHF. The CDR3 nucleotides read TGTGCCAGCAGTTTTGGTAGGGACCCCAATCAGCCCCAGCATTTT.

The table lists this clonotype with a few counts. The CDR3 sequence is CASSFGNQETQYF. Written as DNA, the CDR3 is TGTGCCAGCAGCTTCGGGAACCAAGAGACCCAGTACTTC. V and J are TRBV5-4 and TRBJ2-5; perhaps TRBD2 as D (5 bases). This CDR3 region has 13 residues. Germline-derived CDR1 and CDR2 are SGHNT and YYREEE (reference sequence). Trimming removed 2 bases from V and 0 bases from J, with 5 bases in between.

The chain couples TRBV5-1 to TRBJ1-2; D not certain. Per the germline V gene, CDR1 is SGHRS and CDR2 is YFSETQ. This CDR3 is built from 12 residues. V was pared by 4 bases and J by 4 bases, with 8 bases between. The CDR3: CASSPDVYGYTF. In nucleotides, the CDR3 is TGCGCCAGCAGCCCCGATGTCTATGGCTACACCTTC.

V gene TRBV29-1 combines with J gene TRBJ2-7; D is uncertain. V was cut by 6 bases and J by 1 base, with 10 bases left in between. CDR3 length: 12 amino acids. Germline values: CDR1 SQVTM, CDR2 ANQGSEA. CDR3: CSVADDSYEQYF. The CDR3 DNA follows: TGCAGCGTCGCGGACGATTCCTACGAGCAGTACTTC.